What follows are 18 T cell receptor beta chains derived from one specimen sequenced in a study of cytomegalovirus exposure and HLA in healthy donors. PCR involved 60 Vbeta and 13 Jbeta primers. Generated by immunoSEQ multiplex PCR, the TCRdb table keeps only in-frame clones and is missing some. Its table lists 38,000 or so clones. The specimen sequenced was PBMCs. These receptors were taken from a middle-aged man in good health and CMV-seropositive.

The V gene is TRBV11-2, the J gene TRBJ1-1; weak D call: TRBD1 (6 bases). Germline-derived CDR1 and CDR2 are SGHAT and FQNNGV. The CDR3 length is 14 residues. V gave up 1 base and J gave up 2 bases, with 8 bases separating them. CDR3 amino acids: CASSLVGGNTEAFF. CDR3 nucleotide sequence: TGTGCCAGCAGCTTAGTAGGGGGAAACACTGAAGCTTTCTTT.

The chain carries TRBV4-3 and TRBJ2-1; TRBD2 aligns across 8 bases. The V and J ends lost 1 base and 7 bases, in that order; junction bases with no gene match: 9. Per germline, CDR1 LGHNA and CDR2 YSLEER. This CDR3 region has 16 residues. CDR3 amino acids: CASSQVPGGARNEQFF. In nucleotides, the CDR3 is TGCGCCAGCAGCCAAGTCCCGGGGGGGGCTAGAAATGAGCAGTTCTTC.

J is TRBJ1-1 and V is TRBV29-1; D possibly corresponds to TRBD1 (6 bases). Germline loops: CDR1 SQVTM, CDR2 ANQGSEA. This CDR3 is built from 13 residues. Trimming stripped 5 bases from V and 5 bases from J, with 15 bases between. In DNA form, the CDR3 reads TGCAGCGTTACAAGGCAGGGGCAGACTGAAGCTTTCTTT. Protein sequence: CSVTRQGQTEAFF.

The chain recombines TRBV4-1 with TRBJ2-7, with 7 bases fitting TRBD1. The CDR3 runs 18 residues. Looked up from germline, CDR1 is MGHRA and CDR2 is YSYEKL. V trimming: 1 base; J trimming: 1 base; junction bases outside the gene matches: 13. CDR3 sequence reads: CASSQVPLIRGRSYEQYF. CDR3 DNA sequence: TGCGCCAGCAGCCAAGTACCCCTCATCAGGGGGAGATCCTACGAGCAGTACTTC.

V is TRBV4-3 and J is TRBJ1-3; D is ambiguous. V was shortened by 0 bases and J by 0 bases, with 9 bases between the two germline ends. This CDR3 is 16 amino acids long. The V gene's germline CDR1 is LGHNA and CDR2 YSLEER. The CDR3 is CASSQDQVISGNTIYF. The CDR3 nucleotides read TGCGCCAGCAGCCAAGATCAGGTGATCTCTGGAAACACCATATATTTT.

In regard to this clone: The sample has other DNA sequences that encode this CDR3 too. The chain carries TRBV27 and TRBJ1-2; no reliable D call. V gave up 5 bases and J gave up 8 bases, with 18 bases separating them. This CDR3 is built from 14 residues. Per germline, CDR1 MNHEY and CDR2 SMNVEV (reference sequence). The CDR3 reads CASSPNPGIAGYTF. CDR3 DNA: TGTGCCAGCAGTCCCAATCCCGGGATTGCAGGCTACACCTTC.

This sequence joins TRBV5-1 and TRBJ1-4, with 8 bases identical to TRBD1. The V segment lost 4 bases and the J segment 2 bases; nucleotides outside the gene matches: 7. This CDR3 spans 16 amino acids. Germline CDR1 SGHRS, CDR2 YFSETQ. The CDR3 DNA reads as TGCGCCAGCAGCCCCGGACAGGGCGGGACTAATGAAAAACTGTTTTTT. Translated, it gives CASSPGQGGTNEKLFF.

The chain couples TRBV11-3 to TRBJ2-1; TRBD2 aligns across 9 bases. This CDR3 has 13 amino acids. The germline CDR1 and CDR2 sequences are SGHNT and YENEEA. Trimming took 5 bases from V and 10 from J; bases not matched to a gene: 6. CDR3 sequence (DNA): TGTGCCAGCAGCCCAGGACTAGCGTGGGAGCAGTTCTTC. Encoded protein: CASSPGLAWEQFF.

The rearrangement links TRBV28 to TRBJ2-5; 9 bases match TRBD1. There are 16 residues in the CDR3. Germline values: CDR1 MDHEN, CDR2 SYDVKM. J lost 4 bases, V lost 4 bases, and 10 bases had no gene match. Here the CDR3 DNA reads TGTGCCAGCAGTTCACGGACAGGGGCAAAGGGAGAGACCCAGTACTTC. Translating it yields CASSSRTGAKGETQYF. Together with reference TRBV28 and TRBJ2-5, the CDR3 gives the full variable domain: DVKVTQSSRYLVKRTGEKVFLECVQDMDHENMFWYRQDPGLGLRLIYFSYDVKMKEKGDIPEGYSVSREKKERFSLILESASTNQTSMYLCASSSRTGAKGETQYFGPGTRLLVL.

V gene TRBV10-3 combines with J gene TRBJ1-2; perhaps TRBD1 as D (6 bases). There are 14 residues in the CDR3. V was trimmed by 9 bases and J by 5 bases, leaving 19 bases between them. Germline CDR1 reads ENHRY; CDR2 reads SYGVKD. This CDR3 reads CAIGGSGLVYGYTF. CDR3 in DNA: TGTGCCATTGGGGGCTCGGGGCTCGTATATGGCTACACCTTC.

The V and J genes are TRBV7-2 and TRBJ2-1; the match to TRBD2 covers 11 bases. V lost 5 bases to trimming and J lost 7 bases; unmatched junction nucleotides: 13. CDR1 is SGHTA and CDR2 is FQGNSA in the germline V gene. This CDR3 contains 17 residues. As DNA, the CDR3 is TGTGCCAGCAGCCCCCCCGGGGGGACTAGCGGTGGTAATGAGCAGTTCTTC. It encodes CASSPPGGTSGGNEQFF.

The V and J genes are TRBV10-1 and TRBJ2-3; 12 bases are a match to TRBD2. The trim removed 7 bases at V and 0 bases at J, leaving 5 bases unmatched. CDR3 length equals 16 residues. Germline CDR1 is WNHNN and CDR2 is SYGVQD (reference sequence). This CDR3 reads CASMRTSGTSTDTQYF. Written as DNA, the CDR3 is TGCGCCAGCATGAGGACTAGCGGGACTAGCACAGATACGCAGTATTTT.

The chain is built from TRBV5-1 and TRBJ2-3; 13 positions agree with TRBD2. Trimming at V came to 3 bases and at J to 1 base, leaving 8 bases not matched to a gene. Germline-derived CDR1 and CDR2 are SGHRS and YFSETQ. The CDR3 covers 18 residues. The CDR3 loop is CASSSRGLAGSGTDTQYF. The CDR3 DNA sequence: TGCGCCAGCAGCTCACGGGGACTAGCGGGATCGGGCACAGATACGCAGTATTTT. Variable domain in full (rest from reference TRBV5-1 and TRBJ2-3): KAGVTQTPRYLIKTRGQQVTLSCSPISGHRSVSWYQQTPGQGLQFLFEYFSETQRNKGNFPGRFSGRQFSNSRSEMNVSTLELGDSALYLCASSSRGLAGSGTDTQYFGPGTRLTVL.

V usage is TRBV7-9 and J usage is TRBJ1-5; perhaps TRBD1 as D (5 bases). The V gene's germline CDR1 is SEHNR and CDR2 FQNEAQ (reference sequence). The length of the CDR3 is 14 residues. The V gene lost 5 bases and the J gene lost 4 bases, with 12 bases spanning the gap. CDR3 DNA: TGTGCCAGCAGCCGAGGGGAGGGGAATCAGCCCCAGCATTTT. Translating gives CASSRGEGNQPQHF. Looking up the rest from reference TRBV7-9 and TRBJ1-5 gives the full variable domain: DTGVSQNPRHKITKRGQNVTFRCDPISEHNRLYWYRQTLGQGPEFLTYFQNEAQLEKSRLLSDRFSAERPKGSFSTLEIQRTEQGDSAMYLCASSRGEGNQPQHFGDGTRLSIL.

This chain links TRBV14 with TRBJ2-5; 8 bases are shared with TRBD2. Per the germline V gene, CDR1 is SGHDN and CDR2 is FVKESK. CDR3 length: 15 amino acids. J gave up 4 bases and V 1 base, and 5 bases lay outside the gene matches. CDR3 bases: TGTGCCAGCAGCCAAGCGGTAGCGGGAACAGAGACCCAGTACTTC. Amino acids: CASSQAVAGTETQYF.

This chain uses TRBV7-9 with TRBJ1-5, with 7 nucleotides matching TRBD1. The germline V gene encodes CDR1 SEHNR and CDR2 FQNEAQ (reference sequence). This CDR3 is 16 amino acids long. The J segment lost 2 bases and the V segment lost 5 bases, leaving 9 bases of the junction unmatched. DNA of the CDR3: TGTGCCAGCAGCCCTCTTGAGGGGGCCGGCAATCAGCCCCAGCATTTT. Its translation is CASSPLEGAGNQPQHF.

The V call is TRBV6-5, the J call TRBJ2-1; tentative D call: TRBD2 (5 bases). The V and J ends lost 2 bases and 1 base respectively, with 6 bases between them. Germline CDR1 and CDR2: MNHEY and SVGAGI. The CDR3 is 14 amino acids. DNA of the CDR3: TGTGCCAGCAGTTACGGGAGTTCCTACAATGAGCAGTTCTTC. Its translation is CASSYGSSYNEQFF.

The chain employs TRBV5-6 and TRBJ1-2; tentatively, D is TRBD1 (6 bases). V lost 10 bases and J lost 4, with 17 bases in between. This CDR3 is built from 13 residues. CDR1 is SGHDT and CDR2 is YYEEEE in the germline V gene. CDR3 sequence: CASHRENGYGYTF. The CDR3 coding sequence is TGTGCCTCACACAGGGAGAATGGCTATGGCTACACCTTC.